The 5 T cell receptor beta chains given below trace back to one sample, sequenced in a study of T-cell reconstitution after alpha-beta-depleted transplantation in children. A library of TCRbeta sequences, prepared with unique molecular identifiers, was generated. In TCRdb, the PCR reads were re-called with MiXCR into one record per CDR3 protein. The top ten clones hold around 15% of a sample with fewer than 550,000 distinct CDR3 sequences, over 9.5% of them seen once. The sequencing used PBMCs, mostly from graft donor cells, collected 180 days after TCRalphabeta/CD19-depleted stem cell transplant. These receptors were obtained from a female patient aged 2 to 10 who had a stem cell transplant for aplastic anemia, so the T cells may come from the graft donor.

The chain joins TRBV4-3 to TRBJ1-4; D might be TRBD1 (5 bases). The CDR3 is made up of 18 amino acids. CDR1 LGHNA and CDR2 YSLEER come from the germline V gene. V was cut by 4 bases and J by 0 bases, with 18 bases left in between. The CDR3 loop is CASSRRPPGLTTNEKLFF. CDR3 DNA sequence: TGCGCCAGCAGCCGCAGGCCTCCGGGACTCACAACTAATGAAAAACTGTTTTTT.

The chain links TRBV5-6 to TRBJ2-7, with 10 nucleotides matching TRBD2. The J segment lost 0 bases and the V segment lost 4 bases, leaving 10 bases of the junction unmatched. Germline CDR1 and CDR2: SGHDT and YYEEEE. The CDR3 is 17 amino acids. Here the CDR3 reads CASSTRTSGGSSYEQYF. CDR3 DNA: TGTGCCAGCAGCACCAGGACTAGCGGAGGCAGCTCCTACGAGCAGTACTTC. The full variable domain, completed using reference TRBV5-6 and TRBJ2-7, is DAGVTQSPTHLIKTRGQQVTLRCSPKSGHDTVSWYQQALGQGPQFIFQYYEEEERQRGNFPDRFSGHQFPNYSSELNVNALLLGDSALYLCASSTRTSGGSSYEQYFGPGTRLTVT.

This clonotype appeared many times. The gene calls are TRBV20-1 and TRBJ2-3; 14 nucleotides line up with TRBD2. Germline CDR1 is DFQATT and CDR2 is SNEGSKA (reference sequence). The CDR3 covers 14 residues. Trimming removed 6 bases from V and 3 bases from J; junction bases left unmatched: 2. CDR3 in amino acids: CSAGTSGSTDTQYF. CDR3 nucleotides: TGCAGTGCCGGGACTAGCGGGAGTACAGATACGCAGTATTTT.

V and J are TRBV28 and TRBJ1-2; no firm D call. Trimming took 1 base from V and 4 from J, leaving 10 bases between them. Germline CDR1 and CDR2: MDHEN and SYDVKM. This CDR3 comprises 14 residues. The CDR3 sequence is CASSLSDRSYGYTF. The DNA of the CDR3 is TGTGCCAGCAGTTTATCGGACCGATCCTATGGCTACACCTTC.

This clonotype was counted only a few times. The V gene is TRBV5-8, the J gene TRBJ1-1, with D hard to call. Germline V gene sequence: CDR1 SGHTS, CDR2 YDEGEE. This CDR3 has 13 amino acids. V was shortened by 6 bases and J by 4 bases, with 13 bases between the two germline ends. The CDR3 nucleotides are TGTGCCAGCACCCCGCGTCTGAGCACTGAAGCTTTCTTT. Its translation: CASTPRLSTEAFF.